The T cell receptor (beta chain) under discussion was sequenced for a study of shared clonotypes between healthy human individuals. TCRdb's copy holds only in-frame clones and misses some; the assay was immunoSEQ multiplex PCR. Among about 1.5 million clones listed, 95% to 99% were seen once. What was sequenced was naive CD4+ T cells sorted from blood. Subset defined: CD45RA+ positively selected. The source of this sequence is a man aged 25 to 40 in good health.

CDR3: CASSPGGGDTQYF. CDR3 coding DNA: TGTGCCAGCAGCCCGGGGGGCGGGGATACGCAGTATTTT. The chain joins TRBV5-4 to TRBJ2-3; possible D gene TRBD2, 7 bases. Germline-derived CDR1 and CDR2 are SGHNT and YYREEE (reference sequence). V shed 4 bases and J shed 6 bases, with 12 bases lying between them. The CDR3 runs to 13 residues.